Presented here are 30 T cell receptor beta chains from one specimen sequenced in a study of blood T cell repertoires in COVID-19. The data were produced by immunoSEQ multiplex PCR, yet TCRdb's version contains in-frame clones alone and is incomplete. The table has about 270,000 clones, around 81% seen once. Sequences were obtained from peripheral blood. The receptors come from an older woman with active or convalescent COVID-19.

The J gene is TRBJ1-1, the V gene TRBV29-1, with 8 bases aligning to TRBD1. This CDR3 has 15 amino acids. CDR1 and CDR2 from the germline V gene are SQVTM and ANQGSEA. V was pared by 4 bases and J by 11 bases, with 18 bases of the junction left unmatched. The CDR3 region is CSVAKSGGFQESAFF. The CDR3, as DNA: TGCAGCGTTGCCAAGTCAGGGGGCTTCCAAGAATCGGCTTTCTTT.

Written as DNA, the CDR3 is TGTGCCAGCAGCGCGGACAGTCTTACTGGGGGCACTGAAGCTTTCTTT. It encodes CASSADSLTGGTEAFF. The chain carries TRBV2 and TRBJ1-1, with D perhaps matching TRBD1 (6 bases). The CDR3 extends over 16 amino acids. Per germline, CDR1 SNHLY and CDR2 FYNNEI. V was trimmed by 6 bases and J by 4 bases, leaving 21 bases between them.

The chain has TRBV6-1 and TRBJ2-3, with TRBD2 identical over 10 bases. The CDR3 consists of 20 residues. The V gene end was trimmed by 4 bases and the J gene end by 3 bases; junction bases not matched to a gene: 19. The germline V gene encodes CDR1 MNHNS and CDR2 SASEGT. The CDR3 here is CASSGPLTGSSGGRTDTQYF. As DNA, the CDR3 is TGTGCCAGCAGTGGACCGCTTACTGGATCTAGCGGGGGTAGGACAGATACGCAGTATTTT.

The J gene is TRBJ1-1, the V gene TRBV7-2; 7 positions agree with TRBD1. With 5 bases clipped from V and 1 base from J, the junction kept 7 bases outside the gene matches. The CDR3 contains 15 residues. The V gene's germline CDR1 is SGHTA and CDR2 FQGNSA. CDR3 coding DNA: TGTGCCAGCAGCCCTTCGGGACAGTGGAACACTGAAGCTTTCTTT. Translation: CASSPSGQWNTEAFF.

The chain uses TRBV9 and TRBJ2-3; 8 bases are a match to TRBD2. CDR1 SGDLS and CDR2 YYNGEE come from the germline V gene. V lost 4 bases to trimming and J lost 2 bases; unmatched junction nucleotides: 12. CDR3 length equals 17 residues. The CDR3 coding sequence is TGTGCCAGCAGCCCCCGGAGAAGCGGGGGACACACAGATACGCAGTATTTT. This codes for CASSPRRSGGHTDTQYF.

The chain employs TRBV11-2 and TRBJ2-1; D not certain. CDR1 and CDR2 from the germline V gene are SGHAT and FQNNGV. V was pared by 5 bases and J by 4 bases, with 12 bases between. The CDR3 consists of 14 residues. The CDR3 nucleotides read TGTGCCAGCAGCCCCGGGTCCAATTACAATGAGCAGTTCTTC. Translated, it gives CASSPGSNYNEQFF. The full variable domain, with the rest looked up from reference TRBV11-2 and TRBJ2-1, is EAGVAQSPRYKIIEKRQSVAFWCNPISGHATLYWYQQILGQGPKLLIQFQNNGVVDDSQLPKDRFSAERLKGVDSTLKIQPAKLEDSAVYLCASSPGSNYNEQFFGPGTRLTVL.

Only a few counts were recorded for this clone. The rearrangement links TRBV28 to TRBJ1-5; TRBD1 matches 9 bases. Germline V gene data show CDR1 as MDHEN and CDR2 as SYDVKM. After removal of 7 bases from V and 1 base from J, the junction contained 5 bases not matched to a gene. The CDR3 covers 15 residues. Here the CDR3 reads CASNPGQGSNQPQHF. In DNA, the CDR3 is TGTGCCAGCAATCCGGGACAGGGCAGCAATCAGCCCCAGCATTTT.

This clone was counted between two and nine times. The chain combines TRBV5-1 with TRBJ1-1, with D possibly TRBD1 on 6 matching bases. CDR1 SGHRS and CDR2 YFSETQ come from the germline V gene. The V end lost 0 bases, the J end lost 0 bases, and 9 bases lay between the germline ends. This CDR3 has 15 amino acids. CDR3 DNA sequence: TGCGCCAGCAGCTTGGCCGGGACACTGAACACTGAAGCTTTCTTT. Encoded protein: CASSLAGTLNTEAFF.

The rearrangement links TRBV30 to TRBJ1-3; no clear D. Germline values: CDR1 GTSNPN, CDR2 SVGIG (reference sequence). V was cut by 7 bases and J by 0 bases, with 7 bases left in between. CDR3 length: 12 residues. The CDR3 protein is CALGVSGNTIYF. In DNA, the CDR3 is TGTGCCTTAGGAGTCTCTGGAAACACCATATATTTT.

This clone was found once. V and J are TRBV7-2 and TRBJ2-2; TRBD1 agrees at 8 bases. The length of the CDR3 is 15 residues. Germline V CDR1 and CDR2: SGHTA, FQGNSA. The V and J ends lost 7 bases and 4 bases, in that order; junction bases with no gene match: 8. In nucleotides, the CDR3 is TGTGCCAGCAAATCCGGGACAGGAGTCACCGGGGAGCTGTTTTTT. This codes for CASKSGTGVTGELFF.

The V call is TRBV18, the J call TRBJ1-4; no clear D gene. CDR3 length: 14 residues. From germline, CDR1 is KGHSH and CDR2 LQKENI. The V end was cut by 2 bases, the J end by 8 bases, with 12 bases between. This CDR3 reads CASSPEYRVEKLFF. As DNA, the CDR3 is TGTGCCAGCTCACCAGAGTATCGGGTCGAAAAACTGTTTTTT.

The CDR3 nucleotides read TGTGCCAGCAGTGGGGACAGGTCGGAAAAACTGTTTTTT. Translated: CASSGDRSEKLFF. The V call is TRBV2, the J call TRBJ1-4; 8 bases match TRBD1. In germline, CDR1 is SNHLY, CDR2 FYNNEI. The junction had 3 bases not matched to a gene; V was cut back by 4 bases and J by 8 bases. This CDR3 contains 13 residues.

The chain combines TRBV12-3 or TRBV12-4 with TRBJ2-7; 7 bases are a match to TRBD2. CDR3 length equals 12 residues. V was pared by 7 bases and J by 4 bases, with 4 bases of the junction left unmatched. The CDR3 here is CASTQGGYEQYF. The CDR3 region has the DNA TGTGCCAGCACCCAGGGAGGGTACGAGCAGTACTTC.

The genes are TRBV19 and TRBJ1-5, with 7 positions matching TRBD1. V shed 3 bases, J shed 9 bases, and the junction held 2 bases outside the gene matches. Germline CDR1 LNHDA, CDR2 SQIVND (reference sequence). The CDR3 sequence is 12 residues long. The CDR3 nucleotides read TGTGCCAGTAGTATCCAGGGGGGGCCCCAGCATTTT. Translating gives CASSIQGGPQHF.

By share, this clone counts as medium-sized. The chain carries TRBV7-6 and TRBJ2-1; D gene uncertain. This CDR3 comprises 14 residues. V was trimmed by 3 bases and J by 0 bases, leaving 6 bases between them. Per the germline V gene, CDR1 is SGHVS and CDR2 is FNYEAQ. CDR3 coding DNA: TGTGCCAGCAGCTTGGTGAGCTCCTACAATGAGCAGTTCTTC. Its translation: CASSLVSSYNEQFF. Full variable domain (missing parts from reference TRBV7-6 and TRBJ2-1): GAGVSQSPRYKVTKRGQDVALRCDPISGHVSLYWYRQALGQGPEFLTYFNYEAQQDKSGLPNDRFSAERPEGSISTLTIQRTEQRDSAMYRCASSLVSSYNEQFFGPGTRLTVL.

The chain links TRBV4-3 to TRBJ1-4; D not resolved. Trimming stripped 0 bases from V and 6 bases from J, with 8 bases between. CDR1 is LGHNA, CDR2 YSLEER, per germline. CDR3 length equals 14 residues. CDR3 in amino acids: CASSQDQEDEKLFF. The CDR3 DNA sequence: TGCGCCAGCAGCCAAGATCAGGAAGATGAAAAACTGTTTTTT.

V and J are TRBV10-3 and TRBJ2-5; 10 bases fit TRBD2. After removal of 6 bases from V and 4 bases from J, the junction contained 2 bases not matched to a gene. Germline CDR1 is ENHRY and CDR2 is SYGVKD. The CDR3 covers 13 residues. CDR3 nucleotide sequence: TGTGCCATCAGGGGGACTAGCGCAGAGACCCAGTACTTC. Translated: CAIRGTSAETQYF.

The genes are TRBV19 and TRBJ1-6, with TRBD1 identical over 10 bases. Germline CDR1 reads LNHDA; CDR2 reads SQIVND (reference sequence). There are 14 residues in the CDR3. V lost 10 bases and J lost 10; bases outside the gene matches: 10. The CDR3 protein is CATQSGTGDSPLHF. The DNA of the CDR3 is TGTGCCACCCAGTCCGGGACAGGGGACTCACCCCTCCACTTT. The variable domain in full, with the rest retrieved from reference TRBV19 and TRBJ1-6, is DGGITQSPKYLFRKEGQNVTLSCEQNLNHDAMYWYRQDPGQGLRLIYYSQIVNDFQKGDIAEGYSVSREKKESFPLTVTSAQKNPTAFYLCATQSGTGDSPLHFGNGTRLTVT.

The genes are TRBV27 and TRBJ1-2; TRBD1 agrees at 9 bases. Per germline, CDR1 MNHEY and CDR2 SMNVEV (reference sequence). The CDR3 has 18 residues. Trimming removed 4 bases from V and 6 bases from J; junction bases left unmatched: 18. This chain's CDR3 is CASSSIGTGGAWRDGYTF. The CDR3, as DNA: TGTGCCAGCAGTTCGATTGGAACAGGGGGCGCTTGGAGGGATGGCTACACCTTC.

The CDR3: CAGGRLAKNIQYF. The CDR3 nucleotides are TGTGCCGGAGGACGGCTAGCCAAAAACATTCAGTACTTC. The V call is TRBV12-3 or TRBV12-4, the J call TRBJ2-4; weak D call: TRBD2 (5 bases). This CDR3 has 13 amino acids. Trimming removed 11 bases from V and 0 bases from J, with 11 bases in between.

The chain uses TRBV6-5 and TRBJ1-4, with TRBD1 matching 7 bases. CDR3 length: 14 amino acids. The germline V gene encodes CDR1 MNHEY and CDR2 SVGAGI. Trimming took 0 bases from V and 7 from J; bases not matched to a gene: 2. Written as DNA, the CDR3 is TGTGCCAGCAGTTACTCGGGACAGCGTGAAAAACTGTTTTTT. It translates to CASSYSGQREKLFF.

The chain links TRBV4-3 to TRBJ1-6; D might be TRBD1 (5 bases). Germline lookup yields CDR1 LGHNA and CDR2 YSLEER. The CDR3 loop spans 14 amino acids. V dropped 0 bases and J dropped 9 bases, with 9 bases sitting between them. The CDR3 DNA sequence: TGCGCCAGCAGCCAAGAAGGGACTAGTTCACCCCTCCACTTT. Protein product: CASSQEGTSSPLHF.

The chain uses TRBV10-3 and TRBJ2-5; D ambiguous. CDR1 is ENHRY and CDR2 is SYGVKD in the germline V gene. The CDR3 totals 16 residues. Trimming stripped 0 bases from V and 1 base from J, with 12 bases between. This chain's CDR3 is CAISESNYEAQETQYF. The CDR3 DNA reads TGTGCCATCAGTGAGTCGAATTATGAGGCCCAAGAGACCCAGTACTTC.

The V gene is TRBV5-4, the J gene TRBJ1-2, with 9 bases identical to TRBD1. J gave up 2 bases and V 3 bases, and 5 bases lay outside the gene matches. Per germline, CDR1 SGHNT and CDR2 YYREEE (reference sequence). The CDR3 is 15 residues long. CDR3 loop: CASSSTGGANYGYTF. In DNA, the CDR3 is TGTGCCAGCAGCTCCACAGGGGGCGCCAACTATGGCTACACCTTC.

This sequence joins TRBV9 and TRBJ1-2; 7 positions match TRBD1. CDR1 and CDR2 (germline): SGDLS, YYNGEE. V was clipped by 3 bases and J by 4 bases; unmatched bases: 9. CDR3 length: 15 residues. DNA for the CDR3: TGTGCCAGCAGCGCGACAGGGCTACCCCTCTATGGCTACACCTTC. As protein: CASSATGLPLYGYTF.

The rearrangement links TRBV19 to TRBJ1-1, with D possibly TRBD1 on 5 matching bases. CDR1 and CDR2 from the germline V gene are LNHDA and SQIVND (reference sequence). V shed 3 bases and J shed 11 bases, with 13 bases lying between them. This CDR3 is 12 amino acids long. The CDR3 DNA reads TGTGCCAGTAGTATGCTCCAGGGTCAGGCTTTCTTT. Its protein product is CASSMLQGQAFF.

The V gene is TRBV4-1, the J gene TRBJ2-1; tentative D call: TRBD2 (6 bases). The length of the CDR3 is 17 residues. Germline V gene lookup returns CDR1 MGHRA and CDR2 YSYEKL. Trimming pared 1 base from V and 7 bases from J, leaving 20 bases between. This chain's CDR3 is CASSQGGVRGKMNEQFF. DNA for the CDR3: TGCGCCAGCAGCCAAGGCGGGGTACGGGGGAAAATGAATGAGCAGTTCTTC.

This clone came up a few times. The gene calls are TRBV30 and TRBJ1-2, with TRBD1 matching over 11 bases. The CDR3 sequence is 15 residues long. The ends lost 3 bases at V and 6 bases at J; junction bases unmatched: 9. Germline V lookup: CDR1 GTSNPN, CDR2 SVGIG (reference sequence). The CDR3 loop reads CAWRPGQGGNHGYTF. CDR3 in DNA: TGTGCCTGGAGGCCGGGACAGGGGGGAAACCATGGCTACACCTTC.

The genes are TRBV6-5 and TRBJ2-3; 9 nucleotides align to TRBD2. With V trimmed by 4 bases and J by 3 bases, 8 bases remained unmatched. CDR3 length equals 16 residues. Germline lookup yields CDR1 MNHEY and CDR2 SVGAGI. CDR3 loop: CASSLGRSGGTDTQYF. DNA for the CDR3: TGTGCCAGCAGTTTGGGGAGGAGCGGGGGGACAGATACGCAGTATTTT.

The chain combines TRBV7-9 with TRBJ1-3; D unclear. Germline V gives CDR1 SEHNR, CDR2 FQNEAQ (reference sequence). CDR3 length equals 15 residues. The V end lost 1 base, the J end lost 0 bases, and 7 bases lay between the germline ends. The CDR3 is CASSLVGISGNTIYF. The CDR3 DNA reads TGTGCCAGCAGCTTAGTCGGGATCTCTGGAAACACCATATATTTT. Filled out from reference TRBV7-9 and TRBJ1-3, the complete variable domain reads DTGVSQNPRHKITKRGQNVTFRCDPISEHNRLYWYRQTLGQGPEFLTYFQNEAQLEKSRLLSDRFSAERPKGSFSTLEIQRTEQGDSAMYLCASSLVGISGNTIYFGEGSWLTVV.